This T cell receptor beta chain was sequenced for a study of shared T cell receptors in the human thymus (dated by TCRdb to the early 2020s). A note on the overall study: The study examined how self-reactive, shared T-cell receptor alpha chains are generated in the human thymus.

Libraries were made using the immunoSEQ multiplex PCR assay. Drawn from immuneACCESS, this table holds only the in-frame rearrangements with V and J called that TCRdb kept. Clones are partly lost; checked studies trace under half to an unresolved V gene and leave the rest unexplained. The sample table records under 450,000 clones; roughly 94% of these occur just once. The ten largest clones capture roughly 0.02% of the sample. To note about this clone: This clone's antigen is unknown. Within one base of it there is no much larger clone, and no base qualities were kept.

The sequencing sample was made of thymocytes. The TCR comes from a human donor.

Read as DNA, the sequence is TGTGCCAGCAGCGTGGGAGGGACTCACACCGGGGAGCTGTTTTTT. Its coded protein is CASSVGGTHTGELFF. This receptor chain uses TRBV9 and TRBJ2-2, with 7 bases in between that match TRBD2. For this chain, trimming is 2 bases at the V end and 3 bases at the J end, and the number of junction bases without a gene match is 4. The CDR3 starts with the cysteine, ends with the phenylalanine, and has 15 residues. Only the CDR3 part of the read is kept: 45 bases, read in frame from the first base. The germline V gene sets CDR1 to SGDLS and CDR2 to YYNGEE.